This T cell receptor (beta chain) was identified in a study of T cell changes during pregnancy in multiple sclerosis. Germline lookup yields CDR1 SGHTA and CDR2 FQGNSA. The CDR3 contains 14 residues. The junction had 9 bases not matched to a gene; V was cut back by 4 bases and J by 7 bases. Some clones are missing from TCRdb's copy, which holds only in-frame ones; the method was immunoSEQ multiplex PCR. The profile shows tens of thousands of clones, about 92% of them singletons. V and J are TRBV7-2 and TRBJ1-2; 7 bases line up with TRBD1. The sequence derives from a female donor with multiple sclerosis, enrolled in a pregnancy study. Sequencing was performed on CD4+ T cells from peripheral blood mononuclear cells, taken after pregnancy. The CDR3, as DNA: TGTGCCAGCAGCTCGGCAGGGGGAATAGGTGGCTACACCTTC. It yields the protein CASSSAGGIGGYTF.